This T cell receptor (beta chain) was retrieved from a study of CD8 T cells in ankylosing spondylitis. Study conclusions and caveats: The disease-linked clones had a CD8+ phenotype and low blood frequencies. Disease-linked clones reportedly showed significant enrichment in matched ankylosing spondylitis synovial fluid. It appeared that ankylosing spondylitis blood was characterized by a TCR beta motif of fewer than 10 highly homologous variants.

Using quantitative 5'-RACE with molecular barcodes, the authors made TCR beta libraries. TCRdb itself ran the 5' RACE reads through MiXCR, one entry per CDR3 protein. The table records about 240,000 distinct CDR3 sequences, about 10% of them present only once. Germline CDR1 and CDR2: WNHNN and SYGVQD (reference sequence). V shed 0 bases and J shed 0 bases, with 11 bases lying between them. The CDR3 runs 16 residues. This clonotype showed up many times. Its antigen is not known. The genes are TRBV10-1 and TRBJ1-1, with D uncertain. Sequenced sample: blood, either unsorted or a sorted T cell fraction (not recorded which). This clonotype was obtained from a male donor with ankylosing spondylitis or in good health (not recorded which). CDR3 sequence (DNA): TGCGCCAGCAGTGAGTCGCAGAGGGTTTTGAACACTGAAGCTTTCTTT. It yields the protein CASSESQRVLNTEAFF.